The 5 T cell receptor beta chains presented below share a single source sample, sequenced in a study of blood T cells in healthy people across ages. A second PCR, run for about 6 to 11 cycles, used a sample-barcoded 5' primer plus a J-beta primer mix. From the 5' RACE reads, TCRdb called clonotypes with MiXCR, one entry per CDR3 protein. The table has 1.2 million to 1.5 million distinct CDR3 sequences, 59% seen once; the top ten hold under 8.5%. The sample comprised blood. These receptors came from a man between 18 and 29 years old in good health.

The CDR3 sequence is CSVFPPGVNTEAFF. In nucleotides, the CDR3 is TGCAGCGTCTTCCCTCCAGGGGTGAACACTGAAGCTTTCTTT. The chain uses TRBV29-1 and TRBJ1-1; weak D call: TRBD1 (6 bases). Trimming left V 6 bases short and J 0 bases short, with 14 bases between. In germline, CDR1 is SQVTM, CDR2 ANQGSEA. The CDR3 spans 14 residues.

The rearrangement joins TRBV4-1 to TRBJ2-7; D call uncertain. Between the trimmed V and J ends, which lost 0 bases and 6 bases, there was a span of 15 bases. CDR1 and CDR2 from the germline V gene are MGHRA and YSYEKL. There are 15 residues in the CDR3. CDR3 loop: CASSQEGYRVGEQYF. DNA for the CDR3: TGCGCCAGCAGCCAAGAGGGGTATAGGGTCGGCGAGCAGTACTTC.

V is TRBV20-1 and J is TRBJ2-1; D may be TRBD2 (6 bases). Germline-derived CDR1 and CDR2 are DFQATT and SNEGSKA (reference sequence). CDR3 length equals 11 residues. The germline V and J ends were trimmed by 5 bases and 9 bases, with 11 bases remaining between them. The CDR3 protein is CSAPTRTEQFF. The DNA of the CDR3 is TGCAGTGCTCCGACTAGGACTGAGCAGTTCTTC.

This clonotype was seen a handful of times. The chain is built from TRBV4-1 and TRBJ2-5; D gene unclear. Gene TRBJ2-7 matches the end of the DNA better, so the J call may be wrong. Per the germline V gene, CDR1 is MGHRA and CDR2 is YSYEKL. The CDR3 totals 14 residues. CDR3 nucleotide sequence: TGCGCCAGCAGCCAGGTCGTGGGGTTAGACGAGCAGTACTTC. Protein product: CASSQVVGLDEQYF.

V is TRBV7-8 and J is TRBJ2-1; D is possibly TRBD2 (6 bases). With 5 bases removed from V and 12 bases from J, the gap between germline ends came to 17 bases. Germline loops: CDR1 SGHVS, CDR2 FQNEAQ. The CDR3 contains 13 residues. For the CDR3, the DNA is TGTGCCAGCAGCGCCCGAGAATGGAGGGTGCAGTTCTTC. Protein: CASSAREWRVQFF.